The 17 T cell receptor beta chains below were found in one sample sequenced in a study of cytomegalovirus exposure and HLA in healthy donors. A multiplex PCR was run with 60 Vbeta primers and 13 Jbeta primers. Method: immunoSEQ multiplex PCR; TCRdb's copy keeps in-frame clones and lacks some. Its table lists 220,000 or so clones. Sequenced: PBMCs. The receptors shown here come from a girl aged 2 to 10 in good health and CMV-seropositive.

The chain links TRBV4-1 to TRBJ1-1, with 9 bases matching TRBD1. The V gene end was trimmed by 1 base and the J gene end by 2 bases; junction bases not matched to a gene: 11. CDR1 and CDR2 (germline): MGHRA, YSYEKL. The CDR3 sequence is 18 residues long. The DNA for the CDR3 is TGCGCCAGCAGCCAAGGCTCCGGGACAGGGTTTCTAAACACTGAAGCTTTCTTT. Its translation is CASSQGSGTGFLNTEAFF.

This chain links TRBV7-2 with TRBJ2-1, with 7 nucleotides matching TRBD2. The CDR3 extends over 16 amino acids. Germline values: CDR1 SGHTA, CDR2 FQGNSA. V trimming: 1 base; J trimming: 9 bases; junction bases outside the gene matches: 12. The CDR3 here is CASSLGGGSKVGEQFF. CDR3 DNA: TGTGCCAGCAGCTTAGGGGGCGGGAGTAAGGTAGGTGAGCAGTTCTTC.

The chain carries TRBV18 and TRBJ1-1, with a weak D call TRBD1 (5 bases). Germline V gives CDR1 KGHSH, CDR2 LQKENI. This CDR3 contains 15 residues. The V and J ends lost 2 bases and 2 bases respectively, with 12 bases between them. The CDR3 loop is CASSPDGTSNTEAFF. For the CDR3, the DNA is TGTGCCAGCTCACCAGACGGGACTAGTAACACTGAAGCTTTCTTT.

The chain employs TRBV13 and TRBJ2-3, with D unclear. Germline V gives CDR1 PRHDT, CDR2 FYEKMQ (reference sequence). There are 13 residues in the CDR3. V gave up 2 bases and J gave up 1 base, with 4 bases separating them. CDR3 DNA sequence: TGTGCCAGCAGCTTATCCGGCACAGATACGCAGTATTTT. Residues: CASSLSGTDTQYF. The full variable domain, its missing parts supplied by reference TRBV13 and TRBJ2-3, is AAGVIQSPRHLIKEKRETATLKCYPIPRHDTVYWYQQGPGQDPQFLISFYEKMQSDKGSIPDRFSAQQFSDYHSELNMSSLELGDSALYFCASSLSGTDTQYFGPGTRLTVL.

The rearrangement joins TRBV7-9 to TRBJ2-1; 7 nucleotides align to TRBD2. This CDR3 spans 15 amino acids. Germline V gene lookup returns CDR1 SEHNR and CDR2 FQNEAQ (reference sequence). The trim removed 6 bases at V and 4 bases at J, leaving 9 bases unmatched. The CDR3 sequence is CASSSREAPYNEQFF. DNA for the CDR3: TGTGCCAGCAGTTCCCGGGAGGCCCCTTACAATGAGCAGTTCTTC.

The chain uses TRBV5-6 and TRBJ2-7, with 7 bases identical to TRBD1. J lost 2 bases, V lost 2 bases, and 4 bases had no gene match. CDR3 length equals 14 residues. Germline assignment: CDR1 SGHDT and CDR2 YYEEEE. The CDR3 loop reads CASSLTGTAYEQYF. The CDR3 bases are TGTGCCAGCAGCTTAACCGGGACAGCCTACGAGCAGTACTTC.

The chain recombines TRBV28 with TRBJ2-5; D call uncertain. V was pared by 4 bases and J by 1 base, with 4 bases between. Germline V gene sequence: CDR1 MDHEN, CDR2 SYDVKM. The CDR3 length is 12 residues. The CDR3, as DNA: TGTGCCAGCAGTTACGGCCAAGAGACCCAGTACTTC. Encoded protein: CASSYGQETQYF. Complete variable domain (other parts from reference TRBV28 and TRBJ2-5): DVKVTQSSRYLVKRTGEKVFLECVQDMDHENMFWYRQDPGLGLRLIYFSYDVKMKEKGDIPEGYSVSREKKERFSLILESASTNQTSMYLCASSYGQETQYFGPGTRLLVL.

This chain connects TRBV6-1 to TRBJ1-1; 8 nucleotides match TRBD1. There are 17 residues in the CDR3. Germline-derived CDR1 and CDR2 are MNHNS and SASEGT. V gave up 4 bases and J gave up 5 bases; unmatched junction bases: 15. The CDR3 DNA sequence: TGTGCCAGCAGTGCAAGTCAGGGGGCGGTTGTCAAGACTGAAGCTTTCTTT. As protein: CASSASQGAVVKTEAFF.

The chain carries TRBV10-2 and TRBJ1-5; 9 bases line up with TRBD1. The ends lost 6 bases at V and 3 bases at J; junction bases unmatched: 3. CDR3 size: 14 residues. Looked up from germline, CDR1 is WSHSY and CDR2 is SAAADI. The CDR3 nucleotides read TGCGCCAGCAGGAGACAGGGGGACAATCAGCCCCAGCATTTT. Protein product: CASRRQGDNQPQHF.

The chain recombines TRBV21-1 with TRBJ1-2; the table's D call, TRBD1, has no DNA check behind it. TRBV21-1 is deemed a pseudogene. This CDR3 has 14 residues. The CDR3 spells CASSKDQGRYGYTF. In DNA, the CDR3 is TGTGCCAGCAGCAAAGATCAGGGGCGATATGGCTACACCTTC.

The chain carries TRBV11-2 and TRBJ1-4; 9 nucleotides line up with TRBD1. The V segment lost 4 bases and the J segment 4 bases; nucleotides outside the gene matches: 7. Germline-derived CDR1 and CDR2 are SGHAT and FQNNGV. The CDR3 is 16 residues long. This chain's CDR3 is CASSYTGGDFNEKLFF. CDR3 DNA: TGTGCCAGCAGCTATACAGGGGGCGATTTTAATGAAAAACTGTTTTTT.

The rearrangement joins TRBV29-1 to TRBJ1-4; D unclear. Trimming took 4 bases from V and 5 from J, leaving 8 bases between them. This CDR3 comprises 12 residues. Germline V gene sequence: CDR1 SQVTM, CDR2 ANQGSEA. CDR3 in DNA: TGCAGCGTTGGGGAGACCAATGAAAAACTGTTTTTT. This gives the protein CSVGETNEKLFF.

The J gene is TRBJ1-1, the V gene TRBV2, with 8 bases that match TRBD1. Germline CDR1 and CDR2: SNHLY and FYNNEI. The CDR3 sequence is 15 residues long. After removal of 3 bases from V and 3 bases from J, the junction contained 6 bases not matched to a gene. The CDR3 is CASSEDRAVDTEAFF. The CDR3 DNA reads as TGTGCCAGCAGTGAGGACAGGGCGGTGGACACTGAAGCTTTCTTT. The full variable domain, completed using reference TRBV2 and TRBJ1-1, is EPEVTQTPSHQVTQMGQEVILRCVPISNHLYFYWYRQILGQKVEFLVSFYNNEISEKSEIFDDQFSVERPDGSNFTLKIRSTKLEDSAMYFCASSEDRAVDTEAFFGQGTRLTVV.

The J gene is TRBJ2-1, the V gene TRBV5-1, with 13 bases that match TRBD2. This CDR3 is built from 15 residues. In germline, CDR1 is SGHRS, CDR2 YFSETQ. V lost 3 bases and J lost 7; bases outside the gene matches: 4. The CDR3 sequence: CASSSGLAGENEQFF. CDR3 nucleotides: TGCGCCAGCAGCTCCGGACTAGCGGGAGAGAATGAGCAGTTCTTC.

The chain links TRBV11-2 to TRBJ2-6, with 8 bases aligning to TRBD2. Germline CDR1 is SGHAT and CDR2 is FQNNGV. J was trimmed by 0 bases and V by 3 bases; bases with no gene match: 4. The CDR3 sequence is 17 residues long. The CDR3 nucleotides read TGTGCCAGCAGCTTTGTAGCGGGGCGCTCTGGGGCCAACGTCCTGACTTTC. This translates into CASSFVAGRSGANVLTF. Together with reference TRBV11-2 and TRBJ2-6, the CDR3 gives the full variable domain: EAGVAQSPRYKIIEKRQSVAFWCNPISGHATLYWYQQILGQGPKLLIQFQNNGVVDDSQLPKDRFSAERLKGVDSTLKIQPAKLEDSAVYLCASSFVAGRSGANVLTFGAGSRLTVL.

The chain uses TRBV27 and TRBJ2-3; 7 positions match TRBD1. The CDR3 runs 13 residues. J was trimmed by 5 bases and V by 11 bases; bases with no gene match: 10. CDR1 MNHEY and CDR2 SMNVEV come from the germline V gene (reference sequence). In DNA, the CDR3 is TGTGCCTGCAACTACAGGGGTAGAGATACGCAGTATTTT. It yields the protein CACNYRGRDTQYF.

V and J are TRBV9 and TRBJ2-2, with 10 bases fitting TRBD2. Germline V gives CDR1 SGDLS, CDR2 YYNGEE. This CDR3 has 17 amino acids. Trimming at V came to 0 bases and at J to 4 bases, leaving 6 bases not matched to a gene. The CDR3 coding sequence is TGTGCCAGCAGCGTAGCTCCAAGCGGGAGGGCCACCGGGGAGCTGTTTTTT. Residues: CASSVAPSGRATGELFF.